This T cell receptor beta chain was sequenced for a study of T cells in localized non-small cell lung cancer. Study-level points and caveats: The study found T cell clonality highest in uninvolved adjacent lung, above tumor. Prolonged overall survival went with higher T cell density in the blood.

As concerns this clone: Antigen unknown.

Germline CDR1 SGHDN, CDR2 FVKESK. V dropped 3 bases and J dropped 0 bases, with 0 bases sitting between them. The CDR3 totals 11 residues. The assay was immunoSEQ multiplex PCR, and TCRdb's table has in-frame clones only and misses some. The table shows 60,000 to 65,000 clones, with 90% occurring only once. The J gene is TRBJ2-7, the V gene TRBV14; no firm D call. Sequencing was performed on peripheral blood, taken before any cancer treatment. The clonotype was recovered from a woman aged 35 to 69 with stage I lung adenocarcinoma. In nucleotides, the CDR3 is TGTGCCAGCAGCCACTCCTACGAGCAGTACTTC. Protein sequence: CASSHSYEQYF.